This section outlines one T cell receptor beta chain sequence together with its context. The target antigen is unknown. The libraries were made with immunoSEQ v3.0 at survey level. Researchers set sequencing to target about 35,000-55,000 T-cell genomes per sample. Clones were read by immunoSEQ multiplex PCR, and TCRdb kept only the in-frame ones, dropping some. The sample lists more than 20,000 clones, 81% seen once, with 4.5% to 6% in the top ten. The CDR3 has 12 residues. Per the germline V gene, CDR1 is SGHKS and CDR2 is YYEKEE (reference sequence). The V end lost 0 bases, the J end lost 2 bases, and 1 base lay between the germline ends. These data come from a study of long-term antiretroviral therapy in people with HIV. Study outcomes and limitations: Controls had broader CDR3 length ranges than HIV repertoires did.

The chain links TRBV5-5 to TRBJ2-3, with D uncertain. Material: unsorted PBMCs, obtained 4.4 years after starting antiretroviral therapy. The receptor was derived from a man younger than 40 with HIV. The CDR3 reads CASSLVTDTQYF. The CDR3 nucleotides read TGTGCCAGCAGCTTGGTCACAGATACGCAGTATTTT.